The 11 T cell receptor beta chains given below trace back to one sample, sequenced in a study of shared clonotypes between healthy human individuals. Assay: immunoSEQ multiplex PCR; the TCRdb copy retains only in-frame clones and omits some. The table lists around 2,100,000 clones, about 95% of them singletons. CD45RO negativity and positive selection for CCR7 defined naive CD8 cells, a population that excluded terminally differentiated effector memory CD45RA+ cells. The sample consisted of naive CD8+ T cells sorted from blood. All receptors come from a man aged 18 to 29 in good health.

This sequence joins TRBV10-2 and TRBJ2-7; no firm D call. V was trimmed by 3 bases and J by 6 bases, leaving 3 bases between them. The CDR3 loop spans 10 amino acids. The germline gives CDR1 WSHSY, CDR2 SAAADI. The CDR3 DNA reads TGCGCCAGCAGTGAAATCGAGCAGTACTTC. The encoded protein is CASSEIEQYF.

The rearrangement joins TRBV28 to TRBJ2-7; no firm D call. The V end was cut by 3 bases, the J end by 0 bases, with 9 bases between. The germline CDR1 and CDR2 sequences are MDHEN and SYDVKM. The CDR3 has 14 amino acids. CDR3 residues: CASSFEFSSYEQYF. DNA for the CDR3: TGTGCCAGCAGTTTTGAGTTTTCCTCCTACGAGCAGTACTTC.

CDR3: CASSLEQTNTGELFF. In DNA, the CDR3 is TGCGCCAGCAGCTTGGAGCAGACGAACACCGGGGAGCTGTTTTTT. V is TRBV5-1 and J is TRBJ2-2, with D unclear. The ends were cut back, 0 bases at V and 0 bases at J, with 6 bases in the middle. The V gene's germline CDR1 is SGHRS and CDR2 YFSETQ. The CDR3 runs 15 residues.

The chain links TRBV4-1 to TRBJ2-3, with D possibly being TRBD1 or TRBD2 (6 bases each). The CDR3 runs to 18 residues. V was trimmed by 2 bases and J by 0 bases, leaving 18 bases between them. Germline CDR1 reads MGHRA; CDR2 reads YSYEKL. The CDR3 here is CASSQLTGGLVSTDTQYF. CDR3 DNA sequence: TGCGCCAGCAGCCAACTAACCGGGGGCCTCGTCAGCACAGATACGCAGTATTTT.

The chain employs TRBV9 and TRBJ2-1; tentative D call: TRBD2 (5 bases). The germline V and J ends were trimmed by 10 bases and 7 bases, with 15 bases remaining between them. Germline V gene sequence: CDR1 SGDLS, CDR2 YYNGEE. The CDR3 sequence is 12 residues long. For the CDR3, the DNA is TGTGCCTCTGGTACTAGTGGGAATGAGCAGTTCTTC. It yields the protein CASGTSGNEQFF.

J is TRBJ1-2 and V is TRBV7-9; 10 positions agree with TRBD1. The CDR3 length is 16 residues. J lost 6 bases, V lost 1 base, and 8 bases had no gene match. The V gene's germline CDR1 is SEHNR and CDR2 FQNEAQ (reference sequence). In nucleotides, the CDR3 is TGTGCCAGCAGCTTAGACGGGACAGGGGTTAAAGATGGCTACACCTTC. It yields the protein CASSLDGTGVKDGYTF.

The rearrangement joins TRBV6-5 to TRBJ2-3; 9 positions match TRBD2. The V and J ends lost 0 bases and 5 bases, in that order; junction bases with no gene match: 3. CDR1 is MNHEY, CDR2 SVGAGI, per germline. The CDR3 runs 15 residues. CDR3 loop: CASSYSGSGGDTQYF. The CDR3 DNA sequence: TGTGCCAGCAGTTACTCGGGTAGCGGGGGAGATACGCAGTATTTT.

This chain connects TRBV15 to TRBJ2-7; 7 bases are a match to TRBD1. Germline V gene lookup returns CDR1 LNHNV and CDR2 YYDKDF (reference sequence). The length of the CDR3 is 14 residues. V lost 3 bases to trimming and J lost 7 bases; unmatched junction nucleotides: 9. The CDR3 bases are TGTGCCACCAGCAGTGCTACAGGGGATATAGAGCAGTACTTC. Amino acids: CATSSATGDIEQYF.

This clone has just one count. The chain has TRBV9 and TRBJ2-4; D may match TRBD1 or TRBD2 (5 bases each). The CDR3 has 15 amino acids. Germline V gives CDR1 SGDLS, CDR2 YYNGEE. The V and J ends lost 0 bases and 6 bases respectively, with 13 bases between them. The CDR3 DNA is TGTGCCAGCAGCGTAGGGGACGGCGGCGGAAACATTCAGTACTTC. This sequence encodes CASSVGDGGGNIQYF.

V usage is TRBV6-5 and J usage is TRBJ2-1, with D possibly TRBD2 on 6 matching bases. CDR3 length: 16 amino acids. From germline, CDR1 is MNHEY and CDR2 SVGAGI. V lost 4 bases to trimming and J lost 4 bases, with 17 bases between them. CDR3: CASSWSGTSLYNEQFF. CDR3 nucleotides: TGTGCCAGCAGTTGGTCGGGGACTTCACTGTACAATGAGCAGTTCTTC.

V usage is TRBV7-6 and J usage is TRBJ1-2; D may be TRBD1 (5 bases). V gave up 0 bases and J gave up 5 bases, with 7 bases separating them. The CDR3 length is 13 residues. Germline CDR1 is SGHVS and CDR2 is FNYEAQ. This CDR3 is CASSLAGGYGYTF. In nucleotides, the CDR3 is TGTGCCAGCAGCTTAGCTGGGGGGTATGGCTACACCTTC. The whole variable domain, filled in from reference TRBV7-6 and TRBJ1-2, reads GAGVSQSPRYKVTKRGQDVALRCDPISGHVSLYWYRQALGQGPEFLTYFNYEAQQDKSGLPNDRFSAERPEGSISTLTIQRTEQRDSAMYRCASSLAGGYGYTFGSGTRLTVV.